The present TCR beta chain was sequenced within a study of shared T cell receptors in the human thymus. This CDR3 is built from 15 residues. Germline V gene lookup returns CDR1 MNHEY and CDR2 SMNVEV (reference sequence). V was pared by 5 bases and J by 4 bases, with 7 bases of the junction left unmatched. Method: immunoSEQ multiplex PCR; TCRdb's copy keeps in-frame clones and lacks some. In the table there are almost 550,000 clones, about four fifths of which are singletons. In its sample, this clone was seen once. Another study also made use of these data, one on human thymus T cells. This second study notes: Healthy Finnish infants undergoing corrective surgery for congenital heart defects were used as donors. Resections obtained during corrective heart surgery supplied the thymus tissue. Within thymic and blood repertoires, V and J gene usage appeared to be biased. Highly overlapping thymic repertoires among unrelated individuals were reported in related research.

Sequencing was done on a sample of thymocytes. This receptor was taken from a boy in the first two years of life with a congenital heart defect. J is TRBJ2-1 and V is TRBV27, with 8 positions matching TRBD2. Here the CDR3 reads CASSESGRLYNEQFF. CDR3 bases: TGTGCCAGCAGTGAGAGCGGGAGATTATACAATGAGCAGTTCTTC.